This T cell receptor beta chain was documented in a study of blood T cell repertoires in COVID-19. The overall study: Sample material is recorded as cDNA or gDNA derived from T cells, B-cell-depleted T cells, or PBMCs.

Profiled with immunoSEQ multiplex PCR; TCRdb holds only in-frame clones, not every one. The sample consists of some 180,000 clones, around 80% of them appearing once. The receptor's source is a human donor in a cohort sampled during active COVID-19. Sequenced sample: peripheral blood.

CDR3 region: CASILGRWPQHF. As DNA, the CDR3 is TGTGCCAGCATCCTGGGCAGGTGGCCCCAGCATTTT. The V and J genes are TRBV21-1 and TRBJ1-5; the D call TRBD1 from the table was never checked on the DNA. TRBV21-1 is a pseudogene segment. The CDR3 is 12 residues long.